This TCR beta chain stems from a study of shared clonotypes between healthy human individuals. Whole-study results and caveats: Shared clonotypes across all four donors exceeded non-shared ones in generation probability.

The V gene lost 2 bases and the J gene lost 0 bases, with 12 bases spanning the gap. The germline V gene encodes CDR1 SGDLS and CDR2 YYNGEE. This CDR3 comprises 16 residues. Profiling relied on immunoSEQ multiplex PCR, and the TCRdb table lists in-frame clones only, not all of them. The sample records over a million clones, around 74% being singletons. As concerns this clone: Antigen unknown.

This TCR was recovered from a man younger than 35 in good health. This chain joins TRBV9 and TRBJ1-3, with D tentatively TRBD1 (5 bases). The sequencing input was memory CD4+ T cells sorted from blood. Subset: CD45RA-negative fraction. The CDR3 DNA reads TGTGCCAGCAGCGTTTCCCAGGGACTCTCTGGAAACACCATATATTTT. Amino acid sequence: CASSVSQGLSGNTIYF.